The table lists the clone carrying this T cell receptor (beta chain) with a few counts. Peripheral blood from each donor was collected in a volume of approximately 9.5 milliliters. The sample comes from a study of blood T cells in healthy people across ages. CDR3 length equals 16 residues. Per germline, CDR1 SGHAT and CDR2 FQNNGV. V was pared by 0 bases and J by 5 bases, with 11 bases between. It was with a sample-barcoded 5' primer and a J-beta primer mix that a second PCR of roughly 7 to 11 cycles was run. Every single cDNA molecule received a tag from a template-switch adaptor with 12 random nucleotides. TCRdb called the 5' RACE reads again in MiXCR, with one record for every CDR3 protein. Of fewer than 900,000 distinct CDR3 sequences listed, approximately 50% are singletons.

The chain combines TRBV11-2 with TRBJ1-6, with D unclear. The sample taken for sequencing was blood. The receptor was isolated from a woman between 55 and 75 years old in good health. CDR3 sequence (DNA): TGTGCCAGCAGCTTAGAGGCGGTGAGAAATAATTCACCCCTCCACTTT. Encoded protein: CASSLEAVRNNSPLHF.